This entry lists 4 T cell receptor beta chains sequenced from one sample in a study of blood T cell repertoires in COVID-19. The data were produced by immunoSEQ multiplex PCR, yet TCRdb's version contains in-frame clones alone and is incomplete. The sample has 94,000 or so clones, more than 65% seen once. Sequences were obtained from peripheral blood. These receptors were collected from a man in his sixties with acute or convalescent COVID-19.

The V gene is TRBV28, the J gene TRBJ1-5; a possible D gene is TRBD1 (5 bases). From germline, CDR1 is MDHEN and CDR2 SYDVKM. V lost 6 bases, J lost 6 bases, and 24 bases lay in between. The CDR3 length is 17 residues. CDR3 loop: CASSMVRVLAAGQPQHF. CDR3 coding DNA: TGTGCCAGCAGCATGGTCAGGGTCCTTGCGGCCGGTCAGCCCCAGCATTTT.

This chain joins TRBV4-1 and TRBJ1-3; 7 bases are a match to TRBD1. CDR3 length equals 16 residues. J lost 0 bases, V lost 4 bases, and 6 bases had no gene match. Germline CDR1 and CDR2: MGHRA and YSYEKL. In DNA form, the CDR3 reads TGCGCCAGCAGCCTAGGGACAGCTCGCTCTGGAAACACCATATATTTT. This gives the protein CASSLGTARSGNTIYF.

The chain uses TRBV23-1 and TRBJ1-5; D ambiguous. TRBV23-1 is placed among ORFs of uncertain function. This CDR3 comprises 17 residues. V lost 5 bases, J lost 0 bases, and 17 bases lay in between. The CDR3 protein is CASSSSGVHDSNQPQHF. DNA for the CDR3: TGCGCCAGCAGTTCGTCCGGGGTCCATGATAGCAATCAGCCCCAGCATTTT.

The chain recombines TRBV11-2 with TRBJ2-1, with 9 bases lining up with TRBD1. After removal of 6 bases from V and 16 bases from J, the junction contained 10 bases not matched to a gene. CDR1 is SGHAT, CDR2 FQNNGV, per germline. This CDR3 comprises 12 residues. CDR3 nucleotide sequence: TGTGCCAGCAGAGGACCGGGACAGGGTGGTTTCTTC. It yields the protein CASRGPGQGGFF.